This T cell receptor beta chain was sequenced during a study of blood T cell repertoires in COVID-19 (dated by TCRdb to about 2020). Study-wide context: The collaborator samples originated in the United States, Italy and Spain and spanned the acute and convalescent phases of COVID-19. Sample metadata almost always included a de-identified subject ID, COVID-19 status, age in years and sex. The material from the prospective study consisted of cDNA or gDNA derived from T cells, B-cell-depleted T cells, or PBMCs. Where available, HLA class I and class II types were taken from metadata supplied by the sample provider and were not determined by assay-based typing. The dataset comprised deeply sampled blood TCRbeta repertoires from subjects exposed to, actively infected with, or recovered from COVID-19. A freely available public database, intended as a resource for researchers studying the immune response to SARS-CoV-2, is where the repertoires were released. The samples were drawn from two sources: the first 160 participants of the ongoing ImmuneRACE study, and 1,200 or so subjects contributed by 6 global collaborators.

Results the study describes overall, beyond this receptor: The quantity of clinical and demographic metadata differed by source and by participant and was supplied without curation.

The CDR3 contains 14 residues, cysteine and phenylalanine counted. The sequence is cut down to CDR3 DNA, 42 bases in frame from base 1. V loses 3 bases of germline sequence and J loses 2 bases, and the interval between the two ends is 11 bases. CDR1 and CDR2 (SGDLS, YYNGEE) derive from the germline V gene. Participants in the prospective study were enrolled through a virtual design, were aged roughly 18 to 100 years, and lived in 24 United States geographic areas. In the prospective study, cohorts were assigned on the basis of participant-reported clinical history obtained from a screening survey and a study questionnaire. ImmuneRACE Cohort 3 recovered participants were defined by two consecutive negative NP/OP PCR tests, healthcare professional clearance, or symptom resolution. In the prospective study, mobile phlebotomists collected whole blood, serum and a nasopharyngeal or oropharyngeal swab from each participant. Prospective study participants could optionally give additional blood draws and questionnaires over an approximately 2-month period. Before DNA extraction, blood samples from the prospective study were shipped at room temperature or frozen.

This clone was seen only a few times. It lacks a known antigen. No much larger clone is present one base from it, and per-base qualities are unavailable. The immunoSEQ Assay, a bias-controlled multiplex PCR, was used to amplify TCRbeta CDR3 regions from genomic DNA. On the study's bioinformatics: Nucleated cell counts per sample were estimated from amplification of reference gene primers within the assay. To quantify the absolute abundance of each unique TCRbeta CDR3 rearrangement, sequence reads were collapsed and filtered. Productive Simpson clonality was computed per sample as the square root of Simpson's diversity index over productive rearrangements. The immuneACCESS repertoire file appears here via TCRdb, limited to in-frame rearrangements. These files lack a portion of the clones; in checked studies, under half of the deficit traces to unresolved V genes, and the cause of the others is not known. V and J calls and clone size are copied from that table; D and trimming were computed from the DNA. The sample table lists fewer than 350,000 clones, 89% of them with a count of one. In total, the top ten clones hold around 1.7% of the sample.

The receptor chain draws on TRBV9 and TRBJ1-1; TRBD1 is perhaps the D gene, given 5 matching bases. The receptor was derived from a woman between 40 and 50 years old who had recovered from COVID-19. The specimen sequenced was PBMCs or T cells enriched from blood (not recorded which). The DNA is as follows: TGTGCCAGCAGCGGGGGACTTACAAACACTGAAGCTTTCTTT. Translated, this is CASSGGLTNTEAFF.